This T cell receptor beta chain was sequenced during a study of T cells in Graves' hyperthyroidism and ophthalmopathy. This clonotype has at least ten counts. What it binds is not known. RNA transcripts were the template for amplifying TCR beta CDR3 regions. HTBI primers were used for first-round RT-PCR of the TCR CDR3. One entry per CDR3 protein, called by TCRdb with MiXCR from the multiplex PCR reads. The table records some 420,000 distinct CDR3 sequences, approximately 14% of them present only once. Study-wide results and limits: Stable hyperthyroidism was separated from ophthalmopathy by a model based on 13 V-J features. Blood also showed most of the thyroid clonotypes that were expanded above 0.001.

The hyperthyroidism patients had all been newly diagnosed, and their disease duration was under 2 months. Their ages ranged from 18 to 65 years. Exclusion followed for patients with uncontrolled infection, other autoimmune disease, pregnancy or lactation. The CDR3 contains 14 residues. With 5 bases clipped from V and 11 bases from J, the junction kept 8 bases outside the gene matches. Germline V CDR1 and CDR2: SGHTA, FQGTGA. Material: blood. V usage is TRBV7-3 and J usage is TRBJ2-1, with 11 bases fitting TRBD2. The clonotype was recovered from a woman younger than 30 with Graves' hyperthyroidism. The CDR3 sequence: CASSPGLAGDQQFF. DNA for the CDR3: TGTGCCAGCAGCCCTGGACTAGCGGGCGACCAGCAGTTCTTC. The whole variable domain, remainder taken from reference TRBV7-3 and TRBJ2-1, is GAGVSQTPSNKVTEKGKYVELRCDPISGHTALYWYRQSLGQGPEFLIYFQGTGAADDSGLPNDRFFAVRPEGSVSTLKIQRTERGDSAVYLCASSPGLAGDQQFFGPGTRLTVL.